A single sample gave rise to the 26 T cell receptor beta chains below, sequenced in a study of T cells in Graves' hyperthyroidism and ophthalmopathy. Amplified TCR beta CDR3 regions derived from RNA transcripts. Using the HTBI primer set, a first-round RT-PCR was run on the TCR CDR3. One entry per CDR3 protein, called by TCRdb with MiXCR from the multiplex PCR reads. In the table there are approximately 410,000 distinct CDR3 sequences, 12% to 15% of which are singletons. Sequencing was performed on blood. These receptors originate from a woman aged 18-29 years with Graves' hyperthyroidism.

The table lists this clonotype with many counts. CDR3 region: CASRSDSSYNSPLHF. The CDR3 nucleotides are TGTGCCAGCAGATCAGACAGCTCCTATAATTCACCCCTCCACTTT. The chain has TRBV12-3 or TRBV12-4 and TRBJ1-6; perhaps TRBD1 as D (5 bases). This CDR3 contains 15 residues. V was clipped by 6 bases and J by 0 bases, with 9 bases between them.

This clonotype was counted at least ten times. The V call is TRBV18, the J call TRBJ1-1; D gene uncertain. V was shortened by 2 bases and J by 4 bases, with 11 bases between the two germline ends. Germline V CDR1 and CDR2: KGHSH, LQKENI. The CDR3 extends over 14 amino acids. The CDR3 DNA reads TGTGCCAGCTCACCATCAGGACTGCTCACTGAAGCTTTCTTT. It encodes CASSPSGLLTEAFF.

Points on this clonotype: A clone one base away is much larger, so this may be a read error. The genes are TRBV28 and TRBJ2-6; 7 bases agree with TRBD1. V was pared by 5 bases and J by 1 base, with 5 bases of the junction left unmatched. Germline V gene data show CDR1 as MDHEN and CDR2 as SYDVKM. The CDR3 spans 16 residues. The CDR3 DNA is TGTGCCAGCAGTCTCGGGACAGAATCTGGGGCCAACGTCCTGACTTTC. This gives the protein CASSLGTESGANVLTF.

This clonotype was picked up a small number of times. A read error may produce the germline difference seen at one junction end. J is TRBJ2-3 and V is TRBV12-3 or TRBV12-4; D might be TRBD2 (5 bases). This CDR3 region has 16 residues. The CDR3 is CVSSLRNSGVTDTQYF. In nucleotides, the CDR3 is TGTGTCAGCAGTTTAAGGAACTCCGGGGTCACAGATACGCAGTATTTT.

This clonotype came up many times. J is TRBJ2-7 and V is TRBV7-2; D possibly matches TRBD1 or TRBD2 (6 bases each). Trimming cost V 4 bases and J 2 bases, with 15 bases left between them. The germline V gene encodes CDR1 SGHTA and CDR2 FQGNSA. The CDR3 spans 15 residues. CDR3 sequence: CASSSLWGATYEQYF. The CDR3 DNA follows: TGTGCCAGCAGCTCCCTTTGGGGGGCTACCTACGAGCAGTACTTC. The full variable domain, in which reference TRBV7-2 and TRBJ2-7 provide the parts outside the CDR3, is GAGVSQSPSNKVTEKGKDVELRCDPISGHTALYWYRQSLGQGLEFLIYFQGNSAPDKSGLPSDRFSAERTGGSVSTLTIQRTQQEDSAVYLCASSSLWGATYEQYFGPGTRLTVT.

This chain joins TRBV7-2 and TRBJ2-3; 10 bases agree with TRBD2. Losses at the gene ends were 1 base for V and 9 bases for J; bases not matched to a gene: 7. Germline V gene lookup returns CDR1 SGHTA and CDR2 FQGNSA. This CDR3 has 15 residues. DNA of the CDR3: TGTGCCAGCAGCTTAGGGTCTCTAGCGGGAGTAACGCAGTATTTT. It codes for CASSLGSLAGVTQYF.

At least ten counts were recorded for this clonotype. This chain connects TRBV28 to TRBJ1-1, with D possibly TRBD1 on 6 matching bases. Germline CDR1 MDHEN, CDR2 SYDVKM. V lost 3 bases to trimming and J lost 4 bases, with 21 bases between them. The CDR3 totals 17 residues. The CDR3 is CASSFSGQGLGGTEAFF. The CDR3 nucleotides read TGTGCCAGCAGTTTCTCGGGACAAGGATTAGGGGGCACTGAAGCTTTCTTT.

This chain links TRBV7-2 with TRBJ2-3, with 11 bases aligning to TRBD2. The CDR3 is made up of 18 amino acids. The junction had 12 bases not matched to a gene; V was cut back by 5 bases and J by 2 bases. Germline lookup yields CDR1 SGHTA and CDR2 FQGNSA. CDR3 in DNA: TGTGCCAGCAGCCCCCATAGGACTAGCGGGCGCTACACAGATACGCAGTATTTT. It yields the protein CASSPHRTSGRYTDTQYF.

This clonotype came up many times. This chain connects TRBV6-6 to TRBJ2-1, with 10 bases that match TRBD2. CDR1 MNHNY and CDR2 SVGAGI come from the germline V gene (reference sequence). The ends lost 1 base at V and 5 bases at J; junction bases unmatched: 8. CDR3 length: 17 residues. The CDR3: CASSYLWGLAGDNEQFF. In nucleotides, the CDR3 is TGTGCCAGCAGTTACTTGTGGGGCCTAGCGGGAGACAATGAGCAGTTCTTC.

CDR3 coding DNA: TGTGCCAGCAGTTACGTCCCGCCAAGCGGGAGCTTCTACAATGAGCAGTACTTC. Encoded protein: CASSYVPPSGSFYNEQYF. V and J are TRBV6-2 or TRBV6-3 and TRBJ2-1; TRBD2 matches at 8 bases. The end of the DNA aligns better with TRBJ2-7, so the J call may be wrong. Germline V gene lookup returns CDR1 MNHEY and CDR2 SVGEGT. The CDR3 is 18 amino acids.

The sample holds a few counts of this clonotype. The gene calls are TRBV20-1 and TRBJ2-5, with D possibly being TRBD1 (6 bases). V shed 5 bases and J shed 3 bases, with 13 bases lying between them. Germline V gene data show CDR1 as DFQATT and CDR2 as SNEGSKA (reference sequence). The CDR3 is 13 amino acids. The CDR3 nucleotides are TGCAGTGCTCAACAGGGCGCGGAAGAGACCCAGTACTTC. Residues: CSAQQGAEETQYF.

V is TRBV27 and J is TRBJ2-1, with 13 bases identical to TRBD2. The CDR3 consists of 16 residues. The germline V gene encodes CDR1 MNHEY and CDR2 SMNVEV (reference sequence). V gave up 5 bases and J gave up 7 bases; unmatched junction bases: 8. Here the CDR3 DNA reads TGTGCCAGCAGTGACCCTGGACTAGCGGGAGTGAATGAGCAGTTCTTC. This sequence encodes CASSDPGLAGVNEQFF.

In this sample, this clonotype turned up a few times. The rearrangement joins TRBV27 to TRBJ1-6; the D gene is possibly TRBD1 (5 bases). Per the germline V gene, CDR1 is MNHEY and CDR2 is SMNVEV (reference sequence). V was cut by 8 bases and J by 7 bases, with 15 bases left in between. This CDR3 spans 14 amino acids. The CDR3 reads CASGTGVGNSPLHF. CDR3 bases: TGTGCCAGCGGGACTGGGGTAGGCAATTCACCCCTCCACTTT.

The V and J genes are TRBV2 and TRBJ2-7, with D possibly TRBD2 on 6 matching bases. The V gene's germline CDR1 is SNHLY and CDR2 FYNNEI. The CDR3 is 15 amino acids. Trimming pared 2 bases from V and 5 bases from J, leaving 16 bases between. DNA of the CDR3: TGTGCCAGCAGTGAATCCCCCTCCCTAGCGCACGAGCAGTACTTC. Residues: CASSESPSLAHEQYF.

This clonotype was detected ten times or more. This chain links TRBV12-5 with TRBJ1-1; D gene unclear. Per germline, CDR1 LGHNT and CDR2 FRNRAP. The V gene lost 6 bases and the J gene lost 3 bases, with 11 bases spanning the gap. The CDR3 runs to 13 residues. The CDR3 DNA reads TGTGCTAGTGGACAACCGACCGACACTGAAGCTTTCTTT. Encoded protein: CASGQPTDTEAFF.

In this sample, this clonotype turned up a few times. The CDR3 is CASSIIVSEGNEQFF. CDR3 nucleotide sequence: TGTGCCAGCAGTATCATAGTTTCCGAGGGGAATGAGCAGTTCTTC. The chain combines TRBV28 with TRBJ2-1; D may correspond to TRBD1 or TRBD2 (5 bases each). Germline CDR1 is MDHEN and CDR2 is SYDVKM. The CDR3 has 15 amino acids. Trimming cost V 5 bases and J 7 bases, with 18 bases left between them.

This clonotype has at least ten counts. The V and J genes are TRBV27 and TRBJ2-3; D might be TRBD2 (5 bases). Per the germline V gene, CDR1 is MNHEY and CDR2 is SMNVEV (reference sequence). V was pared by 3 bases and J by 2 bases, with 12 bases between. The CDR3 covers 15 residues. The CDR3: CASSFEGINTDTQYF. CDR3 nucleotide sequence: TGTGCCAGCAGTTTTGAGGGTATTAACACAGATACGCAGTATTTT.

The chain combines TRBV20-1 with TRBJ2-5, with 11 positions matching TRBD2. Trimming cost V 7 bases and J 5 bases; bases outside gene matches: 21. The CDR3 loop spans 18 amino acids. Germline CDR1 DFQATT, CDR2 SNEGSKA (reference sequence). The CDR3 DNA reads TGCAGTGTCAGGCGCCACAAGGCTAGCGGGAGGTCAAGGGAGACCCAGTACTTC. Protein product: CSVRRHKASGRSRETQYF.

This clonotype was seen at least ten times. The genes are TRBV9 and TRBJ2-3; D is ambiguous. Germline values: CDR1 SGDLS, CDR2 YYNGEE. V was clipped by 4 bases and J by 3 bases, with 6 bases between them. This CDR3 has 12 residues. The CDR3 DNA reads as TGTGCCAGCAGCACGCGGACAGATACGCAGTATTTT. Translation gives CASSTRTDTQYF.

This clonotype has a handful of counts. This chain joins TRBV20-1 and TRBJ2-7, with 7 bases aligning to TRBD2. The V gene's germline CDR1 is DFQATT and CDR2 SNEGSKA (reference sequence). Trimming cost V 0 bases and J 3 bases; bases outside gene matches: 8. The CDR3 sequence is 15 residues long. The CDR3 DNA is TGCAGTGCTAGAGATGAGAGGGAGGGTGTCTACGAGCAGTACTTC. The encoded protein is CSARDEREGVYEQYF.

The table lists this clonotype with many counts. V is TRBV28 and J is TRBJ2-7; D not resolved. The germline V and J ends were trimmed by 6 bases and 0 bases, with 9 bases remaining between them. CDR1 is MDHEN and CDR2 is SYDVKM in the germline V gene. This CDR3 is built from 13 residues. The CDR3 loop reads CASSTRNSYEQYF. The CDR3 DNA is TGTGCCAGCAGCACCAGGAACTCCTACGAGCAGTACTTC.

This clonotype has a count of ten or more. The rearrangement joins TRBV11-2 to TRBJ1-1, with D unclear. CDR3 length: 12 residues. Germline CDR1 is SGHAT and CDR2 is FQNNGV. Between the trimmed V and J ends, which lost 0 bases and 12 bases, there was a span of 11 bases. CDR3 in DNA: TGTGCCAGCAGCTTAGATCTCCGGGGAACTTTCTTT. Protein sequence: CASSLDLRGTFF.

This clonotype was found many times. This sequence joins TRBV7-2 and TRBJ2-5, with TRBD2 as a possible D gene (6 bases). The germline V gene encodes CDR1 SGHTA and CDR2 FQGNSA. The CDR3 has 16 amino acids. V lost 0 bases to trimming and J lost 2 bases, with 13 bases between them. In DNA form, the CDR3 reads TGTGCCAGCAGCTTAGCGAGGAGCGGGCCGCAAGAGACCCAGTACTTC. This translates into CASSLARSGPQETQYF.

This clonotype was observed once. This sequence joins TRBV2 and TRBJ2-5; D gene uncertain. The CDR3 is 13 amino acids. Germline V lookup: CDR1 SNHLY, CDR2 FYNNEI. Trimming removed 8 bases at V and 5 bases at J, with 15 bases between. CDR3 region: CASSDGPLETQYF. The CDR3, as DNA: TGTGCCAGCTCGGACGGGCCGCTGGAGACCCAGTACTTC.

This clonotype was seen at least ten times. The chain employs TRBV3-1 and TRBJ1-1; TRBD1 agrees at 9 bases. The CDR3 consists of 13 residues. The germline CDR1 and CDR2 sequences are LGHDT and YNNKEL (reference sequence). J lost 4 bases, V lost 4 bases, and 1 base had no gene match. The CDR3 DNA reads TGTGCCAGCAGCCGGACAGGGGTCACTGAAGCTTTCTTT. The encoded protein is CASSRTGVTEAFF. The complete variable domain, with remaining parts taken from reference TRBV3-1 and TRBJ1-1, reads DTAVSQTPKYLVTQMGNDKSIKCEQNLGHDTMYWYKQDSKKFLKIMFSYNNKELIINETVPNRFSPKSPDKAHLNLHINSLELGDSAVYFCASSRTGVTEAFFGQGTRLTVV.

This clonotype was detected only a few times. CDR3 residues: CASSSPGADTQYF. The CDR3 nucleotides are TGCGCCAGCAGCTCGCCTGGGGCAGATACGCAGTATTTT. The chain is built from TRBV5-1 and TRBJ2-3; no reliable D call. The ends were cut back, 3 bases at V and 4 bases at J, with 9 bases in the middle. Per germline, CDR1 SGHRS and CDR2 YFSETQ. This CDR3 has 13 amino acids.